What follows describes a single T cell receptor (beta chain). This sample was taken from a study of blood T cells in healthy people across ages. The authors drew around 11 milliliters of peripheral blood from each donor. Next came a second PCR, run for about 6 to 12 cycles, which used a sample-barcoded 5' primer along with a J-beta primer mix. TCRdb independently ran MiXCR on the 5' RACE reads; one entry per CDR3 protein. This table has around 1,000,000 distinct CDR3 sequences, approximately 26% appearing once. The same data also contributed to another study, on T cells of mothers and their children. According to that study: The data showed no persistent microchimeric T cell clones.

Source material: blood. This clonotype was sampled from a girl aged 2-9 years in good health.

The CDR3 spells CASSSGRSPYNEQFF. CDR3 DNA: TGCGCCAGCAGCTCGGGACGGTCCCCTTACAATGAGCAGTTCTTC. This chain joins TRBV5-1 and TRBJ2-5, with D perhaps given as TRBD1 or TRBD2 (5 bases each). Gene TRBJ2-1 matches the end of the DNA better, so the J call may be wrong. The CDR3 consists of 15 residues. The germline gives CDR1 SGHRS, CDR2 YFSETQ.